The sample holds many counts of the clone carrying this TCR beta chain. What it binds is not known. Germline lookup yields CDR1 GTSNPN and CDR2 SVGIG (reference sequence). This CDR3 is 14 amino acids long. The junction had 10 bases not matched to a gene; V was cut back by 4 bases and J by 7 bases. Unique molecular identifiers were incorporated into the prepared TCRbeta library. TCRdb re-called the PCR reads with MiXCR, one entry per CDR3 protein. The sample carries approximately 200,000 distinct CDR3 sequences, roughly 6.3% recorded once. The sample comes from a study of T-cell reconstitution after alpha-beta-depleted transplantation in children. Whole-study findings and limits: Some patients' high day-60 TCRbeta diversity was attributed to recipient cells surviving conditioning.

The source material was PBMCs, sampled before TCRalphabeta/CD19-depleted stem cell transplant. The sequence derives from a girl under two years old with combined immunodeficiency, due to receive a stem cell transplant. The rearrangement links TRBV30 to TRBJ2-1; TRBD2 matches at 7 bases. The CDR3 nucleotides read TGTGCCTGGAACGGACTCGCGGGGGTTAATGAGCAGTTCTTC. Encoded protein: CAWNGLAGVNEQFF.